This is a list of T cell receptor beta chains from one sample in a study of CD8+ T cells in alopecia areata. Clones were sequenced by immunoSEQ multiplex PCR, and TCRdb holds only the in-frame ones, with some missing. The sample lists 95,000 to 100,000 clones; roughly 64% were seen once. The starting material was CD8+ T cells sorted from blood, obtained at week 4, from a patient treated with tofacitinib. The source of these receptors is a human donor with alopecia areata. The CDR3 runs from the conserved cysteine through the conserved F or W. D genes are given only for firm matches. Clone size is not always given. Where it is, it says once, few, many or a class for expanded clones.

j_call clone_size v_call d_call cdr3_nt cdr3_aa
TRBJ2-7 NA TRBV7-9 NA TGTGCCAGCAGCTGGGGGACACTCGAGCAGTACTTC CASSWGTLEQYF
TRBJ2-5 NA TRBV25-1 NA TGTGCCAGCAGTGATAACAGGGTGGAGACCCAGTACTTC CASSDNRVETQYF
TRBJ2-7 NA TRBV27 TRBD2 TGTGCCAGCAGTTTATGGGGGGAGGGCCGTGTGGACGAGCAGTACTTC CASSLWGEGRVDEQYF
TRBJ1-1 NA TRBV30 NA TGTGCCTGGAGTCCACAGATCAACACTGAAGCTTTCTTT CAWSPQINTEAFF
TRBJ2-7 few TRBV28 NA TGTGCCAGCACCCTGGGGCTAGCTAACGAGCAGTACTTC CASTLGLANEQYF
TRBJ2-1 once TRBV20-1 NA TGCAGTGCTAGAGATCGGAATGAGCAGTTCTTC CSARDRNEQFF
TRBJ2-1 many TRBV7-9 NA TGTGCCAGCAGCTTGGCCAGATCGCGGGTTAAATACAATGAGCAGTTCTTC CASSLARSRVKYNEQFF
TRBJ2-7 NA TRBV15 NA TGTGCCACCAGCAGAGAAGAACTTGAGGGGACGGTCGAGCAGTACTTC CATSREELEGTVEQYF
TRBJ2-1 NA TRBV27 NA TGTGCCAGCAGTTTAGTAAGCGGTGGCAATGAGCAGTTCTTC CASSLVSGGNEQFF
TRBJ2-1 NA TRBV27 TRBD2 TGTGCCAGCAGTGAAGCGGGGGGGCTTCGGAATGAGCAGTTCTTC CASSEAGGLRNEQFF
TRBJ2-7 once TRBV7-9 TRBD1 TGTGCCAGCAGCTCCGGACAGGGGGGATACGAGCAGTACTTC CASSSGQGGYEQYF
TRBJ2-7 NA TRBV29-1 TRBD1 TGCAGCGGTGGACAGGGGACCCACGAGCAGTACTTC CSGGQGTHEQYF
TRBJ1-2 NA TRBV4-1 NA TGCGCCAGCAGCCAAGATGTTCCAGGGGAGAATGGCTACACCTTC CASSQDVPGENGYTF
TRBJ2-1 NA TRBV11-2 NA TGTGCCAATCAGACAGTACGGGGAGGCTCCTACAATGAGCAGTTCTTC CANQTVRGGSYNEQFF
TRBJ2-2 few TRBV4-1 NA TGCGCCAGCGGTAGAGGGAGCACCGGGGAGCTGTTTTTT CASGRGSTGELFF
TRBJ2-1 NA TRBV6-5 NA TGTGCCAGCGGTGACAATGAGCAGTTCTTC CASGDNEQFF
TRBJ1-4 NA TRBV30 NA TGTGCCTGGAGGCTCGGCAGGGGCGTAGGACCCGAAGAACTGTTTTTT CAWRLGRGVGPEELFF
TRBJ2-7 few TRBV19 NA TGTGCCAGGGCTGGGACAATTTACGAGCAGTACTTC CARAGTIYEQYF
TRBJ2-7 NA TRBV30 TRBD1 TGTGCCTGGGGACAGGTTAGCTACGAGCAGTACTTC CAWGQVSYEQYF
TRBJ1-1 NA TRBV27 TRBD1 TGTGCCAGCAGCCTCGGACAGGGTCGGGCTGAAGCTTTCTTT CASSLGQGRAEAFF
TRBJ1-2 NA TRBV19 TRBD1 TGTGCCAGTAGTATCGGGACAGACTATGGCTACACCTTC CASSIGTDYGYTF
TRBJ2-7 NA TRBV29-1 NA TGCAGCGTCGTAGGATCCAGCGTAGGTTCTTACGAGCAGTACTTC CSVVGSSVGSYEQYF
TRBJ1-3 NA TRBV28 NA TGTGCCAGCAGTTTATCAGGATTTGGAAACACCATATATTTT CASSLSGFGNTIYF
TRBJ1-5 NA TRBV27 NA TGTGCCAGCAGTTTATCGGGGCAGGGAGGGGATCAGCCCCAGCATTTT CASSLSGQGGDQPQHF
TRBJ2-1 NA TRBV28 TRBD2 TGTGCCAGCAGTCCCTATTTCTGGTCGCGGGAGAACGATGAGCAGTTCTTC CASSPYFWSRENDEQFF
TRBJ2-6 few TRBV25-1 NA TGTGCCAGCCGGACCGGCTCTGGGGCCAACGTCCTGACTTTC CASRTGSGANVLTF
TRBJ2-7 NA TRBV9 NA TGTGCCAGCAGCGTAGACGAGGGGAACTACGAGCAGTACTTC CASSVDEGNYEQYF
TRBJ1-1 NA TRBV5-1 NA TGCGCCAGCAGCTTCGGGGATTCGAACACTGAAGCTTTCTTT CASSFGDSNTEAFF
TRBJ1-3 NA TRBV9 TRBD1 TGTGCCAGCAGCGTAGGCGGAACAGGGGGGCCTGGAAACACCATATATTTT CASSVGGTGGPGNTIYF
TRBJ1-2 NA TRBV7-9 TRBD1 TGTGCCAGCAGCTCAGAACAGGGGGTCAAGGGCTACACCTTC CASSSEQGVKGYTF
TRBJ2-4 few TRBV29-1 NA TGCAGCGTTGAACTCGTGGCCAAAAACATTCAGTACTTC CSVELVAKNIQYF
TRBJ2-7 few TRBV28 TRBD1 TGTGCCAGCAGTTCCGGGACAGGGATCTACGAGCAGTACTTC CASSSGTGIYEQYF
TRBJ2-4 few TRBV7-9 NA TGTGCCAGCAGCCCCCCAGAAAACATTCAGTACTTC CASSPPENIQYF
TRBJ1-1 NA TRBV9 TRBD1 TGTGCCAGCAGCGTAGGGACAGGGGGCGGTGAAGCTTTCTTT CASSVGTGGGEAFF
TRBJ2-1 NA TRBV7-3 NA TGTGCCAGCACCCTTGGGGCGGGTGAGCAGTTCTTC CASTLGAGEQFF
TRBJ1-2 once TRBV27 NA TGTGCCAGCAGTTTGGAAGGAGGAAATCCGCAGGGTGGGATCGGGTATGGCTACACCTTC CASSLEGGNPQGGIGYGYTF